These 28 T cell receptor beta chains originate from one sample sequenced in a study of T cells in Graves' hyperthyroidism and ophthalmopathy (dated by TCRdb to about 2019). Libraries came from multiplex PCR. Sequencing was carried out with an Illumina HiSeq 2000. Amplification of TCR beta CDR3 regions was carried out from RNA transcripts. A first-round RT-PCR of the TCR CDR3 used the HTBI primer set with the Qiagen OneStep RT-PCR kit. TCRdb itself trimmed the public reads at Q25 with fastp, ran MiXCR and retained productive beta chains. When rows share a CDR3 protein, they turn into one entry using the most common DNA and genes. The sample table lists about 500,000 distinct CDR3 sequences, around 15% of them with a count of one. Of the sample, around 32% falls within the top ten clones. The sample consisted of blood. The receptors here all came from a woman under 40 with Graves' ophthalmopathy.

The chain is built from TRBV9 and TRBJ1-3; 11 nucleotides match TRBD1. V trimming: 2 bases; J trimming: 4 bases; junction bases outside the gene matches: 2. The V gene's germline CDR1 is SGDLS and CDR2 YYNGEE. This CDR3 spans 15 amino acids. CDR3 protein: CASSVRDRGGNTIYF. DNA for the CDR3: TGTGCCAGCAGCGTCCGGGACAGGGGGGGAAACACCATATATTTT.

The sample holds a few counts of this clonotype. The CDR3 loop is CASSQELDSTYEQYF. In nucleotides, the CDR3 is TGCGCCAGCAGCCAAGAACTGGATTCAACCTACGAGCAGTACTTC. The rearrangement uses TRBV4-3 and TRBJ2-7; D is ambiguous. The CDR3 loop spans 15 amino acids. The V gene's germline CDR1 is LGHNA and CDR2 YSLEER. Trimming pared 0 bases from V and 2 bases from J, leaving 11 bases between.

This clonotype was recorded many times. This chain uses TRBV4-3 with TRBJ1-4; D call uncertain. Germline V gene data show CDR1 as LGHNA and CDR2 as YSLEER. This CDR3 has 12 amino acids. Trimming cost V 6 bases and J 12 bases, with 14 bases left between them. The CDR3 coding sequence is TGCGCCAGCAGGGGCTCTGGCGTAGAACTGTTTTTT. Translated: CASRGSGVELFF.

V and J are TRBV4-3 and TRBJ1-2; 10 bases agree with TRBD1. V dropped 3 bases and J dropped 6; count of bases not matched to a gene: 7. The CDR3 runs to 15 residues. Germline lookup yields CDR1 LGHNA and CDR2 YSLEER. The CDR3 DNA reads as TGCGCCAGCAGCCAGCAATCCGGGACAGGGGATGGCTACACCTTC. Translated: CASSQQSGTGDGYTF.

This clonotype was recorded at least ten times. V usage is TRBV3-1 and J usage is TRBJ1-2; 12 nucleotides match TRBD1. This CDR3 is built from 15 residues. Germline CDR1 reads LGHDT; CDR2 reads YNNKEL (reference sequence). V trimming: 4 bases; J trimming: 8 bases; junction bases outside the gene matches: 8. The CDR3 loop is CASSLPGQGATGYTF. Written as DNA, the CDR3 is TGTGCCAGCAGCCTTCCGGGACAGGGGGCGACCGGCTACACCTTC.

This clonotype was detected many times. The chain joins TRBV11-2 to TRBJ2-3; 10 bases line up with TRBD2. Germline V gives CDR1 SGHAT, CDR2 FQNNGV. With 8 bases clipped from V and 4 bases from J, the junction kept 9 bases outside the gene matches. This CDR3 comprises 15 residues. CDR3 sequence: CASGRTSGTADTQYF. Here the CDR3 DNA reads TGTGCCAGCGGTAGAACTAGCGGGACGGCAGATACGCAGTATTTT.

This clonotype occurred many times. J is TRBJ2-1 and V is TRBV6-2 or TRBV6-3, with 15 bases aligning to TRBD2. Germline values: CDR1 MNHEY, CDR2 SVGEGT. The CDR3 covers 17 residues. Unmatched junction bases numbered 10, after V lost 6 bases and J lost 7 bases. CDR3: CASSRAGTSGRWNEQFF. CDR3 DNA: TGTGCCAGCAGCCGAGCCGGGACTAGCGGGAGGTGGAATGAGCAGTTCTTC.

This clonotype was observed many times. The chain joins TRBV28 to TRBJ1-2; no definite D call. This CDR3 region has 14 residues. In germline, CDR1 is MDHEN, CDR2 SYDVKM. Deletions cut 8 bases from V and 5 bases from J, with 18 bases between. The CDR3 protein is CASSTAGRDYGYTF. Written as DNA, the CDR3 is TGTGCCAGCTCTACTGCGGGGAGGGATTATGGCTACACCTTC.

Ten or more counts support this clonotype. The CDR3 DNA sequence: TGTGCCAGCAGCCATAGACAGGGAAGGGTGTTCCCTGAAGCTTTCTTT. This translates into CASSHRQGRVFPEAFF. V and J are TRBV12-3 or TRBV12-4 and TRBJ1-1; TRBD1 matches at 7 bases. V lost 6 bases, J lost 6 bases, and 16 bases stayed unmatched. The CDR3 spans 16 residues.

Notes on this clonotype: The germline gene is not matched at one end of the junction; a read error may be the cause. The chain is built from TRBV20-1 and TRBJ2-7; tentatively, D is TRBD1 (6 bases). Germline values: CDR1 DFQATT, CDR2 SNEGSKA (reference sequence). This CDR3 region has 12 residues. As DNA, the CDR3 is TGCAGTGCTCGGGACATCCTCTACGGGCAGTACTTC. Protein: CSARDILYGQYF.

V usage is TRBV19 and J usage is TRBJ1-5, with D uncertain. Trimming cost V 7 bases and J 10 bases, with 8 bases left between them. Germline assignment: CDR1 LNHDA and CDR2 SQIVND (reference sequence). This CDR3 has 10 amino acids. In DNA, the CDR3 is TGTGCCAGTACCCGTCGCCCCCAGCATTTT. It translates to CASTRRPQHF.

J is TRBJ2-5 and V is TRBV15, with D perhaps given as TRBD1 or TRBD2 (6 bases each). Germline V lookup: CDR1 LNHNV, CDR2 YYDKDF (reference sequence). Trimming cost V 5 bases and J 3 bases, with 13 bases left between them. The CDR3 length is 14 residues. The CDR3 DNA is TGTGCCACCAGCCCCCAAGGGGGGAAAGAGACCCAGTACTTC. It is translated as CATSPQGGKETQYF.

This clonotype was observed a few times. This chain links TRBV6-1 with TRBJ2-2; D gene ambiguous. The CDR3 runs to 14 residues. The germline CDR1 and CDR2 sequences are MNHNS and SASEGT. The germline V and J ends were trimmed by 4 bases and 5 bases, with 11 bases remaining between them. The CDR3 is CASSAQHTTGELFF. CDR3 nucleotide sequence: TGTGCCAGCAGTGCCCAACACACGACCGGGGAGCTGTTTTTT.

In its sample, this clonotype was seen many times. The genes are TRBV2 and TRBJ2-7, with D hard to call. This CDR3 spans 12 amino acids. Germline loops: CDR1 SNHLY, CDR2 FYNNEI. V was pared by 6 bases and J by 6 bases, with 12 bases between. Here the CDR3 reads CASRASETEQYF. In DNA form, the CDR3 reads TGTGCCAGCAGAGCGTCCGAAACCGAGCAGTACTTC.

The chain is built from TRBV10-3 and TRBJ2-1, with 14 bases lining up with TRBD2. J was trimmed by 5 bases and V by 6 bases; bases with no gene match: 9. The CDR3 sequence is 17 residues long. The germline V gene encodes CDR1 ENHRY and CDR2 SYGVKD. This chain's CDR3 is CAISGGLAGGAHNEQFF. In DNA form, the CDR3 reads TGTGCCATCAGCGGAGGACTAGCGGGAGGCGCCCACAATGAGCAGTTCTTC.

This chain links TRBV25-1 with TRBJ2-2; TRBD2 aligns across 8 bases. Trimming removed 3 bases from V and 3 bases from J; junction bases left unmatched: 12. Germline values: CDR1 MGHDK, CDR2 SYGVNS. The CDR3 has 18 amino acids. The DNA of the CDR3 is TGTGCCAGCAGTGATCGTACCTTGGCTAGCGGGCACACCGGGGAGCTGTTTTTT. Translation gives CASSDRTLASGHTGELFF.

This clonotype was counted at least ten times. The V and J genes are TRBV20-1 and TRBJ1-5; D not certain. The CDR3 loop spans 17 amino acids. Per germline, CDR1 DFQATT and CDR2 SNEGSKA (reference sequence). The ends were cut back, 0 bases at V and 3 bases at J, with 18 bases in the middle. The CDR3 is CSARESSGKGTNQPQHF. The CDR3 nucleotides are TGCAGTGCTAGAGAGTCATCGGGGAAAGGAACCAATCAGCCCCAGCATTTT.

This clonotype has a count of ten or more. The chain has TRBV7-2 and TRBJ1-2, with TRBD1 as a possible D gene (5 bases). V shed 0 bases and J shed 2 bases, with 10 bases lying between them. This CDR3 has 15 amino acids. CDR1 is SGHTA, CDR2 FQGNSA, per germline. The CDR3 sequence: CASSLARRANYGYTF. The CDR3 coding sequence is TGTGCCAGCAGCTTAGCTCGCAGGGCGAACTATGGCTACACCTTC.

In nucleotides, the CDR3 is TGTGCCAGCAGTTTAATGGGGCCTAGGTCCGGGGAGCTGTTTTTT. Translated: CASSLMGPRSGELFF. The V gene is TRBV27, the J gene TRBJ2-2; tentatively, D is TRBD1 (5 bases). Deletions cut 2 bases from V and 6 bases from J, with 13 bases between. The CDR3 extends over 15 amino acids. The germline gives CDR1 MNHEY, CDR2 SMNVEV (reference sequence).

V and J are TRBV10-3 and TRBJ1-4; D possibly corresponds to TRBD1 (5 bases). V lost 6 bases and J 3 bases, leaving 8 bases between the germline ends. The CDR3 is made up of 13 amino acids. Germline CDR1 ENHRY, CDR2 SYGVKD. This CDR3 reads CAIRGVANEKLFF. The CDR3 coding sequence is TGTGCCATCAGGGGGGTTGCTAATGAAAAACTGTTTTTT.

The chain couples TRBV20-1 to TRBJ2-3; no reliable D call. CDR1 is DFQATT and CDR2 is SNEGSKA in the germline V gene (reference sequence). This CDR3 comprises 11 residues. With 4 bases removed from V and 7 bases from J, the gap between germline ends came to 9 bases. CDR3 coding DNA: TGCAGTGCTACCGGGCCTTATACGCAGTATTTT. Its translation is CSATGPYTQYF.

This clonotype was seen a few times. A read error is possible here, since a much larger clone lies one base away. The chain is built from TRBV5-1 and TRBJ2-7, with D unresolved. V lost 0 bases, J lost 2 bases, and 9 bases lay in between. Germline V gene sequence: CDR1 SGHRS, CDR2 YFSETQ. This CDR3 region has 14 residues. The CDR3 region has the DNA TGCGCCAGCAGCTTGGGACCTCCCCCCTACGAGCAGTACTTC. The encoded protein is CASSLGPPPYEQYF.

This clonotype was observed a handful of times. CDR3 sequence: CASSPRQGARDEAFF. The CDR3 DNA reads as TGTGCCAGCAGCCCCAGACAGGGGGCGCGGGATGAAGCTTTCTTT. The chain couples TRBV5-8 to TRBJ1-1; 10 positions match TRBD1. Unmatched junction bases numbered 10, after V lost 4 bases and J lost 7 bases. Per the germline V gene, CDR1 is SGHTS and CDR2 is YDEGEE. This CDR3 comprises 15 residues.

The genes are TRBV7-2 and TRBJ2-7; 9 bases map to TRBD2. The CDR3 spans 15 residues. Germline V gives CDR1 SGHTA, CDR2 FQGNSA. With 1 base clipped from V and 5 bases from J, the junction kept 6 bases outside the gene matches. The CDR3 nucleotides are TGTGCCAGCAGCTTAGGGCTAGCGGGATCCGACGAGCAGTACTTC. It is translated as CASSLGLAGSDEQYF.

This clonotype was detected only a few times. The chain is built from TRBV7-2 and TRBJ2-2; 8 bases map to TRBD1. With 5 bases clipped from V and 7 bases from J, the junction kept 6 bases outside the gene matches. This CDR3 is built from 14 residues. Germline V gene data show CDR1 as SGHTA and CDR2 as FQGNSA. The CDR3 DNA is TGTGCCAGCAGCCTTGGACAGGGTCGCGGGGAGCTGTTTTTT. Protein product: CASSLGQGRGELFF.

The V call is TRBV20-1, the J call TRBJ1-2, with a possible D match to TRBD1 (6 bases). Trimming cost V 5 bases and J 8 bases, with 12 bases left between them. Germline-derived CDR1 and CDR2 are DFQATT and SNEGSKA (reference sequence). This CDR3 contains 11 residues. The CDR3 sequence is CSARDIRGYTF. As DNA, the CDR3 is TGCAGTGCTCGGGACATCCGAGGCTACACCTTC.

This clonotype has more than one count but fewer than ten. This chain uses TRBV28 with TRBJ1-2; 7 bases line up with TRBD1. The length of the CDR3 is 15 residues. V dropped 5 bases and J dropped 5; count of bases not matched to a gene: 11. Per the germline V gene, CDR1 is MDHEN and CDR2 is SYDVKM. CDR3 protein: CASSNTGALQYGYTF. CDR3 sequence (DNA): TGTGCCAGCAGTAATACAGGGGCCCTTCAGTATGGCTACACCTTC.

In its sample, this clonotype was seen many times. V usage is TRBV29-1 and J usage is TRBJ2-1; D not certain. The V and J ends lost 4 bases and 4 bases respectively, with 8 bases between them. CDR3 length equals 12 residues. CDR1 SQVTM and CDR2 ANQGSEA come from the germline V gene. DNA for the CDR3: TGCAGCGTTGCGGTTTCTTACAATGAGCAGTTCTTC. Translation gives CSVAVSYNEQFF.